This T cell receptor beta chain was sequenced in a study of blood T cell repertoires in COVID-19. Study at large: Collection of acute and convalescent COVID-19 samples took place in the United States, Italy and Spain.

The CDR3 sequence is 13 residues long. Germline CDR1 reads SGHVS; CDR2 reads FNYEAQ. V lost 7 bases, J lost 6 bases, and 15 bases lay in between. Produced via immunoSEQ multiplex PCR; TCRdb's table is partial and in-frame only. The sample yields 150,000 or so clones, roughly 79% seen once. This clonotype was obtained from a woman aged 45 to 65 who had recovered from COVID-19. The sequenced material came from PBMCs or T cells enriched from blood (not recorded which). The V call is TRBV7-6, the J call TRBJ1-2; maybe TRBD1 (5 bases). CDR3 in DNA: TGTGCCAGCACCCCTGGGGGGTGGGATGGCTACACCTTC. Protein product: CASTPGGWDGYTF.